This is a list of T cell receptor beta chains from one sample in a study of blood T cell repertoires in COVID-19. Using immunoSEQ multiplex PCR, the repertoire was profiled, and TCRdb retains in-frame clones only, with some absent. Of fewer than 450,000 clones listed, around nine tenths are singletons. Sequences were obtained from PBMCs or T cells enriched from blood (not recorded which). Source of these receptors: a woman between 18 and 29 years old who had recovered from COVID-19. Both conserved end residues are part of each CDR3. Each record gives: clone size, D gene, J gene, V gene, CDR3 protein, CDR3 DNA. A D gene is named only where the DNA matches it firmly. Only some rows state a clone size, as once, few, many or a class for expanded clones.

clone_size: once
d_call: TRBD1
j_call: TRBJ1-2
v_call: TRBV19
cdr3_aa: CASGDRDPSNYGYTF
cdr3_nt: TGTGCCAGTGGGGACAGGGATCCCTCTAACTATGGCTACACCTTC

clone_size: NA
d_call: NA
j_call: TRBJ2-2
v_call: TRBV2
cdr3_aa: CASSELVAVGELFF
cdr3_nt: TGTGCCAGCAGTGAACTAGTCGCTGTCGGGGAGCTGTTTTTT

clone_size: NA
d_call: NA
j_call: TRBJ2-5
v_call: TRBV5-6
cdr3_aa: CASSSLGAEVETQYF
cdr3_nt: TGTGCCAGCAGCTCCCTTGGGGCAGAAGTTGAGACCCAGTACTTC

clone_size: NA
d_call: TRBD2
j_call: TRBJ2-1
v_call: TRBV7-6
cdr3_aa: CASSPTSGGASEQFF
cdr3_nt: TGTGCCAGCAGCCCGACTAGCGGGGGGGCGAGTGAGCAGTTCTTC

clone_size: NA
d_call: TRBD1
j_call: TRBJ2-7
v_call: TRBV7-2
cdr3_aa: CASSSTGDGGEQYF
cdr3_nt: TGTGCCAGCAGCTCGACAGGGGACGGGGGCGAGCAGTACTTC

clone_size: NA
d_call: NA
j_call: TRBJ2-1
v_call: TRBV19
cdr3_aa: CASSIRSGAPGQFF
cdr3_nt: TGTGCCAGTAGTATTAGATCGGGAGCCCCCGGGCAGTTCTTC

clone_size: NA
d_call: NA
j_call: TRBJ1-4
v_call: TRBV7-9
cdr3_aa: CASSRGGGGTNEKLFF
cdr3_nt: TGTGCCAGCAGTCGGGGGGGTGGTGGCACTAATGAAAAACTGTTTTTT

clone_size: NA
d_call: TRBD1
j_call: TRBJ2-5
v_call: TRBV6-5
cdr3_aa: CASRERDRGETQYF
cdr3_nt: TGTGCCAGCAGGGAGAGGGACAGGGGGGAGACCCAGTACTTC

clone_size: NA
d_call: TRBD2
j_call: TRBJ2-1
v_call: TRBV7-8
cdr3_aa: CASSFLSSLAGSDEQFF
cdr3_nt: TGTGCCAGCAGCTTCCTAAGTTCACTAGCGGGGTCTGATGAGCAGTTCTTC

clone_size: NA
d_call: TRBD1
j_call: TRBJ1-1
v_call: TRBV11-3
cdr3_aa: CASSLGNRGLSTEAFF
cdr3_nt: TGTGCCAGCAGCTTAGGTAACAGGGGTCTGAGCACTGAAGCTTTCTTT

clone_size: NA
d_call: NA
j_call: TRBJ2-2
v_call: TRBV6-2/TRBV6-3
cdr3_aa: CASSYPRDTLITGELFF
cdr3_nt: TGTGCCAGCAGTTACCCCCGGGACACCCTCATCACCGGGGAGCTGTTTTTT

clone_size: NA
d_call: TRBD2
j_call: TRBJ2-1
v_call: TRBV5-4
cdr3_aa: CASSTGTSGGTPYNEQFF
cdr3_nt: TGTGCCAGCAGCACCGGGACTAGCGGGGGGACCCCCTACAATGAGCAGTTCTTC

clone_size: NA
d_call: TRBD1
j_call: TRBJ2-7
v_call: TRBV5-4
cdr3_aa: CASSFRRQGPSYEQYF
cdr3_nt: TGTGCCAGCAGCTTTAGGAGACAGGGGCCTTCCTACGAGCAGTACTTC

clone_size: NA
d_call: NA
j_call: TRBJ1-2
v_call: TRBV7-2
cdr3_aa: CASSSRRGTNYGYTF
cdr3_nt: TGTGCCAGCAGCTCCCGGCGGGGGACTAACTATGGCTACACCTTC

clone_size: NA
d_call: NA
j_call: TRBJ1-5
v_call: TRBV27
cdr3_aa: CASSLYGFNQPQHF
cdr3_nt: TGTGCCAGCAGTTTATACGGGTTCAATCAGCCCCAGCATTTT

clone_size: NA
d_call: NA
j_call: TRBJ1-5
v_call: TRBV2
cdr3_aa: CASSAQNNQPQHF
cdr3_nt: TGTGCCAGCAGTGCCCAGAACAATCAGCCCCAGCATTTT

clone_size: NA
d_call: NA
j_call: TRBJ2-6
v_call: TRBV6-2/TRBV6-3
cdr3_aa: CASSYSYIWGLPAHGANVLTF
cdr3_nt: TGTGCCAGCAGTTACTCGTATATCTGGGGGCTGCCAGCCCATGGGGCCAACGTCCTGACTTTC

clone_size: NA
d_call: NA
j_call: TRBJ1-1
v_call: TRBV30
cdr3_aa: CAWSVAENTEAFF
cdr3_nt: TGTGCCTGGAGTGTGGCGGAGAACACTGAAGCTTTCTTT

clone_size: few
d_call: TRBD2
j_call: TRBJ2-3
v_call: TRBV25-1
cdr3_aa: CASSVAGDTDTQYF
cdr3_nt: TGTGCCAGCAGTGTGGCGGGGGACACAGATACGCAGTATTTT

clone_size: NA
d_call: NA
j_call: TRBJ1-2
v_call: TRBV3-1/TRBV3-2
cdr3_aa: CASSQERGYGYTF
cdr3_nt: TGTGCCAGCAGCCAAGAAAGGGGCTATGGCTACACCTTC

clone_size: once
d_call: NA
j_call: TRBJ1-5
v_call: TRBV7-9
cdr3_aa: CASSPGAYSNQPQHF
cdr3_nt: TGTGCCAGCAGCCCAGGGGCTTATAGCAATCAGCCCCAGCATTTT

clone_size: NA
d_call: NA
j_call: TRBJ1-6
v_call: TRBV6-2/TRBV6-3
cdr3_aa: CASSYNAGDNSPLHF
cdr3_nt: TGTGCCAGCAGTTACAATGCCGGGGATAATTCACCCCTCCACTTT

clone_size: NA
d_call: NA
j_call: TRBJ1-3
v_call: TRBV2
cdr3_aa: CASTVGPEISGNTIYF
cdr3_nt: TGTGCCAGCACCGTGGGGCCTGAGATCTCTGGAAACACCATATATTTT

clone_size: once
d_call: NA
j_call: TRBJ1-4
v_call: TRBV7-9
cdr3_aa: CASSLYGEKLFF
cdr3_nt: TGTGCCAGCAGCTTATACGGTGAAAAACTGTTTTTT

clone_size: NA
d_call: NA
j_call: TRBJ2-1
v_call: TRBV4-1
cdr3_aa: CATSGVGGPTYNEQFF
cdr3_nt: TGCGCCACCTCGGGGGTGGGGGGACCAACCTACAATGAGCAGTTCTTC

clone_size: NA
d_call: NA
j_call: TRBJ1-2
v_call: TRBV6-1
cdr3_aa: CASSETKGVPYGYTF
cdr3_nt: TGTGCCAGCAGTGAGACCAAAGGGGTCCCCTATGGCTACACCTTC

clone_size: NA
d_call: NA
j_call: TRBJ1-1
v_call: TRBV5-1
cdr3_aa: CASSIQGPNTEAFF
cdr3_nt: TGCGCCAGCAGCATACAGGGTCCGAACACTGAAGCTTTCTTT

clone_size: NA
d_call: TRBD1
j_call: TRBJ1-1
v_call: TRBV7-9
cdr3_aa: CASSRGTAKYDTEAFF
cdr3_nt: TGTGCCAGCAGCCGAGGGACAGCAAAATATGACACTGAAGCTTTCTTT

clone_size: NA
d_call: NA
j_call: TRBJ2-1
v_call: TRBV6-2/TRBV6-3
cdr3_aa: CASSYSRGAGLRIDEQFF
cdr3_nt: TGTGCCAGCAGTTACTCTCGGGGGGCAGGACTCCGGATCGATGAGCAGTTCTTC

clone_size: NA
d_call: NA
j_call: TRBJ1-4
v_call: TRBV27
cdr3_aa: CASSPEGEKRLRKLFF
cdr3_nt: TGTGCCAGCAGTCCCGAGGGGGAGAAAAGGCTCCGAAAACTGTTTTTT

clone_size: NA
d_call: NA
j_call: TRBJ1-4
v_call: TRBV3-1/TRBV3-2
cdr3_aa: CASSLSSEKLFF
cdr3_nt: TGTGCCAGCAGTCTCTCGAGTGAAAAACTGTTTTTT

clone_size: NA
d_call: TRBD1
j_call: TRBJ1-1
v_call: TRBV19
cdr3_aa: CASRGQGITEAFF
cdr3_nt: TGTGCCAGTAGGGGACAGGGAATCACTGAAGCTTTCTTT

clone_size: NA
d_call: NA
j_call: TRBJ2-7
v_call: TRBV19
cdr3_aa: CASSILRGAAYEQYF
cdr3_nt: TGTGCCAGTAGTATACTCAGGGGAGCCGCCTACGAGCAGTACTTC

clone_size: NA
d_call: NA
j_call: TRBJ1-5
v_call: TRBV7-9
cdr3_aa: CASSYSSNQPQHF
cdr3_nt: TGTGCCAGCAGCTACAGTAGCAATCAGCCCCAGCATTTT

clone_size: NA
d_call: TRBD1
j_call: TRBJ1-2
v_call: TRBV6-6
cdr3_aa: CASRRTGELLGYGYTF
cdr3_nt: TGTGCCAGCAGGCGGACAGGGGAGCTACTGGGCTATGGCTACACCTTC

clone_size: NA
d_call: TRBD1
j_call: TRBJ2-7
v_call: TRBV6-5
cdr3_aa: CASSYSGTGGYEQYF
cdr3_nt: TGTGCCAGCAGTTATTCCGGGACAGGGGGTTATGAGCAGTACTTC

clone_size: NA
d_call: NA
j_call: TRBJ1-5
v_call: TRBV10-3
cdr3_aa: CAITSGGNQPQHF
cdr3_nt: TGTGCCATCACGTCCGGGGGCAATCAGCCCCAGCATTTT

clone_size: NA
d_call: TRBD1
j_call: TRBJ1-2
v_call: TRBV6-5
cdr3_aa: CASSFTGGSGYTF
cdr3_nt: TGTGCCAGCAGTTTCACAGGGGGCTCTGGCTACACCTTC

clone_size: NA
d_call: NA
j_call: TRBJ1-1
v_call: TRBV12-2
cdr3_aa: CASRLTSRIPYEAFF
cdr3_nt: TGTGCAAGTCGCCTGACCTCGCGGATCCCCTACGAAGCTTTCTTT

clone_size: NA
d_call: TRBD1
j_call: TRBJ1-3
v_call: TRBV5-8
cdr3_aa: CASSDRQGAFSGNTIYF
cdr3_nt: TGTGCCAGCAGCGATCGACAGGGGGCCTTCTCTGGAAACACCATATATTTT

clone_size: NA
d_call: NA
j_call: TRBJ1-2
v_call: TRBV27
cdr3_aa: CASSDEGGRGGYTF
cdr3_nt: TGTGCCAGCAGTGATGAAGGGGGACGGGGTGGCTACACCTTC

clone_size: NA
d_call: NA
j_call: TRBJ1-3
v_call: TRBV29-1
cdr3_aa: CSVRTEVGNTIYF
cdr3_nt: TGCAGCGTTCGGACAGAGGTTGGAAACACCATATATTTT

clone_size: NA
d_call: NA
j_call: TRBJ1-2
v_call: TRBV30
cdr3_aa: CAWNYPGPSLHPGYTF
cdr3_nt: TGTGCCTGGAATTACCCTGGGCCCTCATTACACCCCGGCTACACCTTC